The rows below give T cell receptor beta chains drawn from one sample of a study of beta chain features in type 1 diabetes. TCRdb keeps only in-frame clones here, not all; method: immunoSEQ multiplex PCR. Of almost 350,000 clones listed, 8% were seen once; the top ten hold around 0.44%. Sample: central memory CD4+ T cells from blood. Source of these receptors: a woman between 18 and 29 years old in good health. Each CDR3 is given with its conserved first and last residue. Each record gives: J gene, clone size, D gene, V gene, CDR3 protein, CDR3 DNA. A D gene is named only where the DNA matches it firmly. Some rows mark clone size as missing; the rest say once, few, many or name a class of expanded clone.

>TRBJ2-5|few|TRBD2|TRBV28
CASSDSGAETQYF
TGTGCCAGCAGTGATAGCGGGGCGGAGACCCAGTACTTC
>TRBJ1-2|-|-|TRBV19
CASSPFKGGYTF
TGTGCCAGTAGTCCATTCAAGGGTGGCTACACCTTC
>TRBJ2-7|-|-|TRBV5-4
CASSQDRVPSYEQYF
TGTGCCAGCAGCCAAGACCGGGTCCCCTCCTACGAGCAGTACTTC
>TRBJ2-7|few|-|TRBV4-2
CASSQLPSSYEQYF
TGTGCCAGCAGCCAGTTACCTAGCTCCTACGAGCAGTACTTC
>TRBJ2-1|few|TRBD2|TRBV4-1
CASSQREGGSYNEQFF
TGCGCCAGCAGCCAACGGGAGGGAGGGTCCTACAATGAGCAGTTCTTC
>TRBJ2-7|-|TRBD1|TRBV9
CASSVGWTGAYEQYF
TGTGCCAGCAGCGTAGGTTGGACAGGGGCCTACGAGCAGTACTTC
>TRBJ1-5|-|-|TRBV21-1
CASSIHPGQGLHNQPQHF
TGTGCCAGCAGCATTCACCCGGGACAGGGGCTACACAATCAGCCCCAGCATTTT
>TRBJ2-7|-|TRBD1|TRBV5-1
CASSLDTGTGVVYEQYF
TGCGCCAGCAGCTTGGACACCGGGACAGGGGTCGTCTACGAGCAGTACTTC
>TRBJ2-1|-|-|TRBV7-2
CASSSDYRYYNEQFF
TGTGCCAGCAGCTCCGACTACCGCTACTACAATGAGCAGTTCTTC
>TRBJ2-7|-|-|TRBV6-6
CASSYSGSYEQYF
TGTGCCAGCAGTTACTCGGGCTCCTACGAGCAGTACTTC
>TRBJ2-7|-|-|TRBV10-3
CASSYGGGVSSYEQYF
TGTGCCAGCAGTTACGGAGGGGGAGTGAGCTCCTACGAGCAGTACTTC
>TRBJ2-7|few|-|TRBV28
CASRLRGLSYEQYF
TGTGCCAGCCGACTGAGGGGCTTATCCTACGAGCAGTACTTC
>TRBJ2-2|-|-|TRBV5-1
CASSLGAGELFF
TGCGCCAGCAGCTTGGGTGCCGGGGAGCTGTTTTTT
>TRBJ2-7|-|-|TRBV6-1
CASSSATYEQYF
TGTGCCAGCAGCTCAGCAACCTACGAGCAGTACTTC
>TRBJ2-7|few|-|TRBV7-2
CASSFLAPYEQYF
TGTGCCAGCAGCTTTCTAGCACCCTACGAGCAGTACTTC
>TRBJ1-1|few|TRBD1|TRBV18
CASSPNRDSEAFF
TGTGCCAGCTCACCGAATCGGGACAGTGAAGCTTTCTTT
>TRBJ2-1|-|TRBD2|TRBV7-2
CASTKITRTSGRNEQFF
TGTGCCAGCACCAAAATAACAAGGACTAGCGGGAGGAATGAGCAGTTCTTC
>TRBJ2-2|many|-|TRBV28
CASSLLQGDTGELFF
TGTGCCAGCAGTTTATTACAGGGCGACACCGGGGAGCTGTTTTTT
>TRBJ2-7|few|TRBD1|TRBV18
CASSQKTGSYEQYF
TGTGCCAGCTCACAAAAGACAGGGTCCTACGAGCAGTACTTC
>TRBJ2-3|-|-|TRBV2
CASNYLAGKDTQYF
TGTGCCAGCAACTACCTGGCGGGAAAAGATACGCAGTATTTT
>TRBJ2-1|-|-|TRBV6-5
CASRDYRYNEQFF
TGTGCCAGCAGGGACTACCGTTACAATGAGCAGTTCTTC
>TRBJ1-1|many|-|TRBV4-2
CASSQDVRVNTEAFF
TGTGCCAGCAGCCAAGATGTGAGAGTGAACACTGAAGCTTTCTTT
>TRBJ2-5|-|-|TRBV6-1
CASSEVHSGVFQYF
TGTGCCAGCAGTGAAGTCCATTCTGGGGTTTTCCAGTACTTC
>TRBJ2-5|-|TRBD2|TRBV28
CASSRTSGSGSQYF
TGTGCCAGCAGTCGCACTAGCGGGAGCGGGTCCCAGTACTTC
>TRBJ2-2|-|TRBD2|TRBV7-8
CASETSGRAMTGELFF
TGTGCCAGTGAGACTAGCGGGAGGGCCATGACCGGGGAGCTGTTTTTT
>TRBJ1-1|-|-|TRBV4-2
CASSQVFGGQNTEAFF
TGTGCCAGCAGCCAAGTGTTTGGGGGACAGAACACTGAAGCTTTCTTT
>TRBJ2-1|-|-|TRBV9
CASTVHGGQNQPQFF
TGTGCCAGCACCGTCCACGGTGGACAAAACCAGCCGCAGTTCTTC
>TRBJ2-1|few|-|TRBV21-1
CASSSNTGAHPFYNEQFF
TGTGCCAGCAGCTCAAATACAGGGGCCCATCCTTTCTACAATGAGCAGTTCTTC
>TRBJ2-7|-|TRBD1|TRBV19
CASGPGQGYEQYF
TGTGCCAGCGGTCCGGGACAGGGCTACGAGCAGTACTTC
>TRBJ2-1|few|-|TRBV5-6
CASSYEYNEQFF
TGTGCCAGCAGTTACGAGTACAATGAGCAGTTCTTC
>TRBJ2-7|-|-|TRBV29-1
CSVVDLVRKSSYEQYF
TGCAGCGTTGTAGACTTGGTTCGAAAGAGCTCCTACGAGCAGTACTTC
>TRBJ2-7|many|-|TRBV18
CASSPSTRSSYEQYF
TGTGCCAGCTCACCATCGACGAGGAGCTCCTACGAGCAGTACTTC
>TRBJ1-5|-|-|TRBV28
CASSVGLPQHF
TGTGCCAGCAGTGTCGGGCTACCCCAGCATTTT
>TRBJ2-7|few|-|TRBV7-3
CASSLNGALDEQYF
TGTGCCAGCAGCTTGAACGGCGCCTTAGACGAGCAGTACTTC
>TRBJ2-3|-|TRBD2|TRBV7-2
CASSFGTSGSTDTQYF
TGTGCCAGCAGCTTCGGGACTAGCGGGAGCACAGATACGCAGTATTTT
>TRBJ2-4|many|TRBD2|TRBV7-2
CASSEGTSRYIQYF
TGTGCCAGCAGCGAAGGGACTAGTCGGTACATTCAGTACTTC
>TRBJ2-6|-|-|TRBV7-9
CASSNSFGANVLTF
TGTGCCAGCAGCAATAGCTTTGGGGCCAACGTCCTGACTTTC
>TRBJ2-3|few|-|TRBV21-1
CASSKLAGEPDTQYF
TGTGCCAGCAGCAAACTAGCGGGAGAACCAGATACGCAGTATTTT
>TRBJ1-3|-|TRBD1|TRBV28
CASSLGQGSLGNTIYF
TGTGCCAGCAGCCTGGGACAGGGGAGTCTAGGAAACACCATATATTTT
>TRBJ2-7|-|-|TRBV7-9
CASSLSVDYEQYF
TGTGCCAGCAGCTTGTCAGTGGACTACGAGCAGTACTTC
>TRBJ2-3|few|TRBD2|TRBV9
CASSLRGLAGGGTDTQYF
TGTGCCAGCAGCCTGCGCGGTCTAGCGGGAGGGGGCACAGATACGCAGTATTTT
>TRBJ2-5|-|-|TRBV19
CASSISSYRETQYF
TGTGCCAGTAGTATCTCCAGTTATCGTGAGACCCAGTACTTC
>TRBJ2-7|-|TRBD2|TRBV4-3
CAISQSLLSGGGIEQYF
TGCGCCATCAGCCAATCTTTACTCAGCGGGGGAGGCATCGAGCAGTACTTC
>TRBJ2-2|-|-|TRBV4-2
CASSQGKDTGELFF
TGTGCCAGCAGCCAAGGGAAGGACACCGGGGAGCTGTTTTTT
>TRBJ2-5|few|TRBD2|TRBV4-2
CASSQALTSGRVETQYF
TGTGCCAGCAGCCAAGCCTTAACTAGCGGGAGGGTAGAGACCCAGTACTTC
>TRBJ1-1|few|-|TRBV4-1
CASSQVPLLEAFF
TGCGCCAGCAGCCAAGTTCCCCTCTTGGAGGCTTTCTTT